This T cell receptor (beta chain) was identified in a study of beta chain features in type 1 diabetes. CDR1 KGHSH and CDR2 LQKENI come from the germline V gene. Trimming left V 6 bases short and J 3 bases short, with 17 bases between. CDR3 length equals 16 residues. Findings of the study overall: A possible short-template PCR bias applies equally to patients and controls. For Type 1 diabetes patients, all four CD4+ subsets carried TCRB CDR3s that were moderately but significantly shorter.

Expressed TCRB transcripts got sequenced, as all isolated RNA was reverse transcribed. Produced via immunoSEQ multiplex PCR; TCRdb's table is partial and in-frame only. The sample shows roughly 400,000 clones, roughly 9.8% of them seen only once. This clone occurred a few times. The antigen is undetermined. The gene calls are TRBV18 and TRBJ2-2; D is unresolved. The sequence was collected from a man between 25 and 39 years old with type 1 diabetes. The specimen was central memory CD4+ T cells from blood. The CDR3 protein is CASSTRGPSYTGELFF. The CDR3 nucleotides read TGTGCCAGCTCTACACGCGGTCCCTCCTACACCGGGGAGCTGTTTTTT.